The 13 T cell receptor beta chains reported below all come from one sample, sequenced in a study of spatial heterogeneity in lung cancer. Each CDR3 protein gets one entry after TCRdb re-called the 5' RACE reads with MiXCR. The sample includes around 66,000 distinct CDR3 sequences, roughly 6.4% of them seen just once. Time point reported: sample taken at primary tumor resection. Sequences were derived from PBMCs, sampled at surgery. The receptors were sampled from a female donor with early-stage non-small cell lung cancer.

This clonotype has a handful of counts. This chain uses TRBV2 with TRBJ2-3, with D hard to call. V dropped 2 bases and J dropped 6 bases, with 6 bases sitting between them. Germline V lookup: CDR1 SNHLY, CDR2 FYNNEI. This CDR3 has 12 residues. The CDR3 is CASSENADTQYF. DNA of the CDR3: TGTGCCAGCAGTGAAAACGCTGATACGCAGTATTTT.

This clonotype was counted many times. This chain joins TRBV4-1 and TRBJ2-6; a weak D match, TRBD1 (6 bases). CDR1 is MGHRA and CDR2 is YSYEKL in the germline V gene. The CDR3 runs to 18 residues. V lost 1 base and J 1 base, leaving 14 bases between the germline ends. The CDR3 region has the DNA TGCGCCAGCAGCCAAGGGGGGCAGTTGGTATCTGGGGCCAACGTCCTGACTTTC. It specifies CASSQGGQLVSGANVLTF.

This clonotype was seen repeatedly, ten times or more. The V gene is TRBV29-1, the J gene TRBJ2-6; D gene unclear. V shed 4 bases and J shed 4 bases, with 8 bases lying between them. The CDR3 loop spans 13 amino acids. Germline V gene sequence: CDR1 SQVTM, CDR2 ANQGSEA. The DNA for the CDR3 is TGCAGCGTTGGGAATGAAGGGGCCAACGTCCTGACTTTC. It is translated as CSVGNEGANVLTF.

This clonotype was counted only a few times. The chain joins TRBV28 to TRBJ1-2, with 9 bases lining up with TRBD1. This CDR3 is 14 amino acids long. CDR1 and CDR2 (germline): MDHEN, SYDVKM. Trimming removed 5 bases from V and 1 base from J; junction bases left unmatched: 2. The CDR3 loop reads CASSEGQGNYGYTF. CDR3 coding DNA: TGTGCCAGCAGTGAGGGACAGGGTAACTATGGCTACACCTTC.

The chain couples TRBV2 to TRBJ1-3, with a tentative D call TRBD1 (5 bases). Germline loops: CDR1 SNHLY, CDR2 FYNNEI. The germline V and J ends were trimmed by 6 bases and 0 bases, with 15 bases remaining between them. This CDR3 has 16 amino acids. The CDR3 nucleotides are TGTGCCAGCAGCGGGGCAGGACGGAGCTCTGGAAACACCATATATTTT. This codes for CASSGAGRSSGNTIYF. The full variable domain, in which reference TRBV2 and TRBJ1-3 provide the parts outside the CDR3, is EPEVTQTPSHQVTQMGQEVILRCVPISNHLYFYWYRQILGQKVEFLVSFYNNEISEKSEIFDDQFSVERPDGSNFTLKIRSTKLEDSAMYFCASSGAGRSSGNTIYFGEGSWLTVV.

This clonotype was counted ten times or more. This chain connects TRBV5-6 to TRBJ2-7; D gene unclear. The V end lost 2 bases, the J end lost 2 bases, and 5 bases lay between the germline ends. The CDR3 loop spans 12 amino acids. Germline V gene data show CDR1 as SGHDT and CDR2 as YYEEEE. The CDR3 DNA reads TGTGCCAGCAGCTTCGGAACCTACGAGCAGTACTTC. Translated: CASSFGTYEQYF.

The V gene is TRBV15, the J gene TRBJ1-1, with 8 positions matching TRBD1. Germline V gene lookup returns CDR1 LNHNV and CDR2 YYDKDF (reference sequence). CDR3 length: 17 residues. V lost 5 bases and J lost 5; bases outside the gene matches: 16. This CDR3 reads CATSSRWGGQGKTEAFF. CDR3 bases: TGTGCCACCAGCTCCCGGTGGGGAGGACAGGGTAAGACTGAAGCTTTCTTT.

As regards this clonotype: This may be a read error: a much more frequent sequence differs by one nucleotide. This chain uses TRBV27 with TRBJ1-4; no clear D gene. The ends were cut back, 8 bases at V and 7 bases at J, with 11 bases in the middle. CDR3 length: 12 amino acids. Germline values: CDR1 MNHEY, CDR2 SMNVEV (reference sequence). CDR3 protein: CASGRTSEKLFF. CDR3 bases: TGTGCCAGCGGTCGTACCAGTGAAAAACTGTTTTTT.

The sample holds many counts of this clonotype. The J gene is TRBJ1-3, the V gene TRBV4-1, with D unclear. Trimming stripped 1 base from V and 0 bases from J, with 7 bases between. Germline V gene data show CDR1 as MGHRA and CDR2 as YSYEKL. The CDR3 runs to 15 residues. The CDR3, as DNA: TGCGCCAGCAGCCAAGTCTTGATCTCTGGAAACACCATATATTTT. Translating gives CASSQVLISGNTIYF.

This clonotype was seen a few times. This chain links TRBV12-3 or TRBV12-4 with TRBJ1-5; 9 nucleotides match TRBD1. J was trimmed by 4 bases and V by 6 bases; bases with no gene match: 7. The CDR3 extends over 15 amino acids. CDR3 amino acids: CASRWGQGINQPQHF. The CDR3 nucleotides read TGTGCCAGCAGGTGGGGACAGGGCATTAATCAGCCCCAGCATTTT.

This clonotype showed up many times. The chain combines TRBV9 with TRBJ2-3, with 8 bases that match TRBD1. Germline-derived CDR1 and CDR2 are SGDLS and YYNGEE. V lost 4 bases to trimming and J lost 5 bases; unmatched junction nucleotides: 18. The CDR3 is 18 amino acids. Here the CDR3 reads CASSIPRSGGMPLDTQYF. The CDR3 DNA sequence: TGTGCCAGCAGCATCCCTCGCTCAGGGGGCATGCCTTTAGATACGCAGTATTTT.

The chain joins TRBV20-1 to TRBJ1-1, with TRBD1 matching 7 bases. CDR1 and CDR2 (germline): DFQATT, SNEGSKA (reference sequence). CDR3 length equals 14 residues. V was clipped by 8 bases and J by 0 bases; unmatched bases: 9. The CDR3 sequence: CSQLKGTVNTEAFF. CDR3 coding DNA: TGCAGTCAACTCAAGGGGACAGTGAACACTGAAGCTTTCTTT.

Regarding this clonotype: The junction departs from the called germline gene at one end, perhaps through a read error. This sequence joins TRBV7-2 and TRBJ2-4, with D unresolved. The CDR3 runs to 12 residues. Germline CDR1 and CDR2: SGHTA and FQGNSA. CDR3 sequence: CASSPRLAHPRF. In nucleotides, the CDR3 is TGTGCCAGCAGCCCCAGACTGGCTCACCCGCGGTTC.